This T cell receptor (beta chain) was observed in a study of shared clonotypes between healthy human individuals. About the study: Ranging from 18 to 49 in age, donors were a couple of women and a few men. Study results and limitations: The study found roughly 5% of naive CD4 clonotypes shared across several donors.

CD45RA+ naive and CD45RA-negative memory subsets were separated from CD4+ cells. Looked up from germline, CDR1 is SEHNR and CDR2 is FQNEAQ (reference sequence). Trimming shortened V by 6 bases and J by 4 bases, and 20 bases separated the two germline ends. The CDR3 covers 16 residues. Notes on this clone: Its antigen is currently unknown.

Template for every sorted-subset replicate PCR totaled 200 to 250 ng DNA, around 32,000 T cell genomes. Clones were read by immunoSEQ multiplex PCR, and TCRdb kept only the in-frame ones, dropping some. The top ten clones hold around 0.4% of a sample with under 2.5 million clones, about nine tenths of them seen once. The sequence derives from a man aged 18 to 29 in good health. Some clones in this sample may be carry-over from other donors' samples. The V gene is TRBV7-9, the J gene TRBJ2-3; the D gene is possibly TRBD1 (6 bases). Specimen: naive CD4+ T cells from PBMCs. The subset: CD45RA+ positively selected. This CDR3 is CASSLLRAGAPDTQYF. The DNA for the CDR3 is TGTGCCAGCAGTTTGCTACGGGCAGGGGCCCCAGATACGCAGTATTTT.